The TCR beta chain described here comes from a study of shared clonotypes between healthy human individuals. Overall study context: Each donor contributed plates that comprised three CD4 naive, three CD4 memory, two CD8 naive and one CD8 memory.

This was a deep-level run. The table came from immunoSEQ multiplex PCR; TCRdb's copy has only in-frame clones and leaves some out. The data show hundreds of thousands of clones, with roughly 78% seen just once and approximately 1.8% held by the top ten. Study observations and caveats: The study drew on few donors, limiting represented genetic and exposure-history diversity.

Trimming took off 5 bases at V and 7 bases at J, with 13 bases between the two ends. Germline CDR1 and CDR2: SGHRS and YFSETQ. The CDR3 loop spans 13 amino acids. In the case of this clone: Its antigen remains unknown.

Donors were healthy HIV-negative adults without recently reported acute infections or vaccinations. The sample consisted of memory CD4+ T cells sorted from blood. Subset in this sample: CD45RA-negative fraction. The chain has TRBV5-1 and TRBJ2-1; TRBD2 might be the D (6 bases). The sequence derives from a woman aged 25 to 39 in good health. The CDR3 bases are TGCGCCAGCAGAGTTATTGGGAGGAATGAGCAGTTCTTC. It codes for CASRVIGRNEQFF.